Each of the 11 T cell receptor beta chains below was sequenced from the same sample in a study of T cells in Graves' hyperthyroidism and ophthalmopathy (dated by TCRdb to about 2019). The library relied on multiplex PCR. The instrument was an Illumina HiSeq 2000. Amplification of TCR beta CDR3 regions was carried out from RNA transcripts. The TCR CDR3 was subjected to a first round of RT-PCR using the HTBI primer set and the Qiagen OneStep RT-PCR kit. TCRdb handled the public reads itself, with Q25 trimming in fastp and clone calling in MiXCR, and kept productive beta chains. All rows with the same CDR3 protein become a single entry with the most common DNA and genes. A total of hundreds of thousands of distinct CDR3 sequences appear in this sample, 12% to 15% of them only once. The ten largest account for about 10% of the sample. Sequenced input: blood. The source of these receptors is a woman aged 18-29 years with Graves' hyperthyroidism.

The chain is built from TRBV11-2 and TRBJ1-1, with D hard to call. Looked up from germline, CDR1 is SGHAT and CDR2 is FQNNGV. Trimming removed 0 bases from V and 0 bases from J, with 8 bases in between. The CDR3 is 15 amino acids. The CDR3 DNA is TGTGCCAGCAGCTTAGATCCCAGCATGAACACTGAAGCTTTCTTT. Residues: CASSLDPSMNTEAFF.

The sample holds a few counts of this clonotype. This chain uses TRBV6-4 with TRBJ2-3; D is unclear. V lost 5 bases and J 2 bases, leaving 17 bases between the germline ends. CDR3 length equals 16 residues. Germline lookup yields CDR1 MRHNA and CDR2 SNTAGT. CDR3 bases: TGTGCCAGCAGTCATTCTGCCGAGGCGCTCACAGATACGCAGTATTTT. Encoded protein: CASSHSAEALTDTQYF.

The genes are TRBV11-3 and TRBJ2-6, with unresolved D. From germline, CDR1 is SGHNT and CDR2 YENEEA. The ends were cut back, 10 bases at V and 1 base at J, with 14 bases in the middle. The CDR3 is 15 residues long. CDR3 in amino acids: CATKNVGSGANVLTF. In DNA, the CDR3 is TGTGCCACGAAAAACGTCGGATCTGGGGCCAACGTCCTGACTTTC.

The sample holds many counts of this clonotype. The chain is built from TRBV18 and TRBJ2-7; TRBD1 aligns across 7 bases. The CDR3 is 15 residues long. Per germline, CDR1 KGHSH and CDR2 LQKENI. J gave up 3 bases and V 4 bases, and 9 bases lay outside the gene matches. The CDR3 nucleotides are TGTGCCAGCTCACGTGGGACAGTAAAGGGCTACGAGCAGTACTTC. Residues: CASSRGTVKGYEQYF.

This clonotype was counted ten times or more. The chain uses TRBV15 and TRBJ1-2, with D possibly TRBD1 on 5 matching bases. Germline V CDR1 and CDR2: LNHNV, YYDKDF (reference sequence). This CDR3 is 16 amino acids long. Trimming stripped 6 bases from V and 0 bases from J, with 17 bases between. The CDR3 region is CATSTTGTLANYGYTF. The CDR3 bases are TGTGCCACCAGTACGACCGGGACGTTAGCTAACTATGGCTACACCTTC.

The CDR3 loop is CASTTGWGEAFF. The CDR3 DNA is TGTGCCAGCACTACAGGGTGGGGTGAAGCTTTCTTT. The chain links TRBV6-2 or TRBV6-3 to TRBJ1-1; the D gene is possibly TRBD1 (6 bases). Germline CDR1 is MNHEY and CDR2 is SVGEGT. CDR3 length equals 12 residues. The V and J ends lost 7 bases and 7 bases respectively, with 13 bases between them.

The chain couples TRBV11-2 to TRBJ2-2; 10 bases match TRBD2. Unmatched junction bases numbered 5, after V lost 1 base and J lost 0 bases. The CDR3 has 18 amino acids. The germline CDR1 and CDR2 sequences are SGHAT and FQNNGV. CDR3 amino acids: CASSLVLAGEPNTGELFF. As DNA, the CDR3 is TGTGCCAGCAGCTTAGTCCTAGCGGGAGAGCCGAACACCGGGGAGCTGTTTTTT.

This clonotype was picked up a small number of times. The chain couples TRBV19 to TRBJ2-2; TRBD1 might be the D (5 bases). CDR1 and CDR2 (germline): LNHDA, SQIVND (reference sequence). The CDR3 has 13 residues. The DNA of the CDR3 is TGTGCAGCCCAACGCAGGGCAACCGGGGAGCTGTTTTTT. Translated: CAAQRRATGELFF.

The chain is built from TRBV11-2 and TRBJ1-3; D remains unclear. CDR1 and CDR2 from the germline V gene are SGHAT and FQNNGV. CDR3 length: 15 residues. The V gene lost 2 bases and the J gene lost 0 bases, with 8 bases spanning the gap. The CDR3 loop reads CASSLWLSSGNTIYF. In nucleotides, the CDR3 is TGTGCCAGCAGCTTATGGCTAAGCTCTGGAAACACCATATATTTT.

This sequence joins TRBV9 and TRBJ2-1, with D possibly being TRBD1 (7 bases). From germline, CDR1 is SGDLS and CDR2 YYNGEE. Trimming stripped 4 bases from V and 9 bases from J, with 20 bases between. The CDR3 is 15 amino acids. CDR3 amino acids: CASSQKVGQGGEQFF. DNA for the CDR3: TGTGCCAGCAGCCAAAAAGTAGGTCAGGGGGGTGAGCAGTTCTTC.

This clonotype was observed at least ten times. The rearrangement uses TRBV10-3 and TRBJ1-1; the D gene is possibly TRBD1 (5 bases). CDR3 length: 14 amino acids. The V end lost 6 bases, the J end lost 7 bases, and 18 bases lay between the germline ends. Germline V gene sequence: CDR1 ENHRY, CDR2 SYGVKD. In DNA form, the CDR3 reads TGTGCCATCAGCGGGGGGACGGCGGACCATGAAGCTTTCTTT. Residues: CAISGGTADHEAFF.